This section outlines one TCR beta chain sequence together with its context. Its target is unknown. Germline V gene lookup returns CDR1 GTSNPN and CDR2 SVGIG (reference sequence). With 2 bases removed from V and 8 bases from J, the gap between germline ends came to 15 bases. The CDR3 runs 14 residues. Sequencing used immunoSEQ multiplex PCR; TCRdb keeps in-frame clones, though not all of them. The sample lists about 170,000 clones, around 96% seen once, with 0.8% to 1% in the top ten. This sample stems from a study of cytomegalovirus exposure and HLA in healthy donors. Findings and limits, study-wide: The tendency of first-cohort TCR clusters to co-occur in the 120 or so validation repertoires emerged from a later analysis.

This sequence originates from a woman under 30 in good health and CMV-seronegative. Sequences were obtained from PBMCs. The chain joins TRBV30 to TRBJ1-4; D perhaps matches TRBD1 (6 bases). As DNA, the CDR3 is TGTGCCTGGAGTATGGACAGCCGGGCGGAAAAACTGTTTTTT. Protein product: CAWSMDSRAEKLFF.